This entry lists 2 T cell receptor beta chains sequenced from one sample in a study of blood T cell repertoires in COVID-19. Libraries were prepared by immunoSEQ multiplex PCR; TCRdb keeps only in-frame clonotypes and omits some of them. The table has about 39,000 clones, 85% to 90% seen once; the top ten hold 59%. Sequenced sample: peripheral blood. The source of these receptors is an older man with acute or convalescent COVID-19.

The chain is built from TRBV15 and TRBJ2-7; 8 nucleotides line up with TRBD1. The CDR3 length is 14 residues. CDR1 and CDR2 (germline): LNHNV, YYDKDF (reference sequence). V was clipped by 6 bases and J by 1 base; unmatched bases: 5. The CDR3 reads CATREDRASYEQYF. CDR3 sequence (DNA): TGTGCCACCAGGGAGGACAGGGCATCCTACGAGCAGTACTTC.

Only one count was recorded for this clone. The J gene is TRBJ1-6, the V gene TRBV9; 9 bases match TRBD1. Germline loops: CDR1 SGDLS, CDR2 YYNGEE. V lost 3 bases and J lost 5; bases outside the gene matches: 6. The CDR3 has 16 residues. CDR3 residues: CASSANTGGDNSPLHF. The CDR3 DNA is TGTGCCAGCAGCGCAAACACAGGGGGCGATAATTCACCCCTCCACTTT.